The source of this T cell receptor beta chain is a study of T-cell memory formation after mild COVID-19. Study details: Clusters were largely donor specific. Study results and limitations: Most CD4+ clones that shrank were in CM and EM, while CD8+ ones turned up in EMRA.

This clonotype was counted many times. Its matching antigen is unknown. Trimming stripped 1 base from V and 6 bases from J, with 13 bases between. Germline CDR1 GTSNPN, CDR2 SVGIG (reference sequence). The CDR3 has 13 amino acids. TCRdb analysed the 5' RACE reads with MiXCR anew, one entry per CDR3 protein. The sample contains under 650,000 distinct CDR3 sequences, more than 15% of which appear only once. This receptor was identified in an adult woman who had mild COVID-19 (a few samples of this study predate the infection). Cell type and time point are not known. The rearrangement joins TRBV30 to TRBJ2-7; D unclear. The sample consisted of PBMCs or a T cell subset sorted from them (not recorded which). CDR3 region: CAWSAQQYGEQYF. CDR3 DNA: TGTGCCTGGAGTGCACAACAGTACGGCGAGCAGTACTTC.